This T cell receptor beta chain was observed in a study of shared clonotypes between healthy human individuals. This CDR3 is built from 15 residues. Germline-derived CDR1 and CDR2 are SGHRS and YFSETQ. Trimming removed 3 bases at V and 7 bases at J, with 17 bases between. CD8 cells classed as naive were CD45RO-negative and positively selected for CCR7, excluding terminally differentiated effector memory CD45RA+ cells. Some clones are missing from TCRdb's copy, which holds only in-frame ones; the method was immunoSEQ multiplex PCR. The data hold millions of clones, with about 94% observed a single time.

This sequence joins TRBV5-1 and TRBJ2-1; possibly TRBD1 for D (5 bases). This clonotype was obtained from a man aged 18 to 29 in good health. Sequences were obtained from naive CD8+ T cells sorted from blood. The CDR3 reads CASSWGDSFLNEQFF. DNA for the CDR3: TGCGCCAGCAGCTGGGGCGACAGTTTTTTGAATGAGCAGTTCTTC.